Listed below are T cell receptor beta chains from one sample, sequenced in a study of blood T cell repertoires in COVID-19. Sequencing was performed with immunoSEQ multiplex PCR; in TCRdb, only in-frame clones are kept and a portion is missing. The sample holds about 23,000 clones, 90% to 95% seen once. Sequenced sample: peripheral blood. These receptors were taken from a woman in her 50s with active COVID-19. Each CDR3 is given with its conserved first and last residue. Each record gives: D gene, J gene, clone size, V gene, CDR3 DNA, CDR3 protein. The D gene is left open where the match is weak. Only some rows state a clone size, as once, few, many or a class for expanded clones.

TRBD2 TRBJ2-7 . TRBV2 TGTGCCAGCAGTGACCTAGCGGGAACATCCTACGAGCAGTACTTC CASSDLAGTSYEQYF
. TRBJ2-3 . TRBV28 TGTGCCAGCAGTTTCGGAGGTAGCACAGATACGCAGTATTTT CASSFGGSTDTQYF
. TRBJ1-1 . TRBV28 TGTGCCAGCACCGGACAGTTAACTGAAGCTTTCTTT CASTGQLTEAFF
TRBD2 TRBJ2-2 . TRBV5-1 TGCGCCAGCAGCATCCGCGGGGGGGCATCCGGGGAGCTGTTTTTT CASSIRGGASGELFF
. TRBJ2-7 . TRBV4-1 TGCGCCAGCACCCTAGAACCCGGGAGCTACGAGCAGTACTTC CASTLEPGSYEQYF
TRBD1 TRBJ1-2 . TRBV10-2 TGCGCCAGCAACCCAGACAGGGGGCGCACCTATGGCTACACCTTC CASNPDRGRTYGYTF
TRBD1 TRBJ2-2 . TRBV10-2 TGCGCCAGCAGCGTCGAACCGGGACAGAAAAGGGGGGAGCTGTTTTTT CASSVEPGQKRGELFF
. TRBJ1-6 . TRBV2 TGTGCCAGCAGGGCAGACTATAATTCACCCCTCCACTTT CASRADYNSPLHF
. TRBJ2-5 . TRBV27 TGTGCCAGCAGTCACTCTCCCGAAGAGACCCAGTACTTC CASSHSPEETQYF
TRBD1 TRBJ2-5 . TRBV2 TGTGCCACCAAATGGACAGGGAGTAGGGAGACCCAGTACTTC CATKWTGSRETQYF
TRBD1 TRBJ2-2 . TRBV29-1 TGCAGCGTTGCTTTGAGACCTGGGACAGGTTATTGGACCGGGGAGCTGTTTTTT CSVALRPGTGYWTGELFF
. TRBJ2-4 . TRBV5-1 TGCGCCAGCAGCCCTGCGGGACAGATGGTAGCCAAAAACATTCAGTACTTC CASSPAGQMVAKNIQYF
. TRBJ1-4 . TRBV11-1 TGTGCCAGCTACGAAGGAGGAACTAATGAAAAACTGTTTTTT CASYEGGTNEKLFF
. TRBJ2-1 . TRBV3-1/TRBV3-2 TGTGCCAGCAGCCAAGGCCAGTCCAATGAGCAGTTCTTC CASSQGQSNEQFF
. TRBJ2-5 . TRBV5-1 TGCGCCAGCAGCGCCGGGGTCCAAGAGACCCAGTACTTC CASSAGVQETQYF
. TRBJ2-7 . TRBV5-1 TGCGCCAGCAATAAGGGGCAGGGCTCCGAGCAGTACTTC CASNKGQGSEQYF
TRBD1 TRBJ2-2 . TRBV24-1 TGTGCCGCTCAACAGGGGGGGAACACCGGGGAGCTGTTTTTT CAAQQGGNTGELFF
. TRBJ2-7 . TRBV5-1 TGCGCCAGCAGCCCACCCATAGAGGGCGAGCAGTACTTC CASSPPIEGEQYF
. TRBJ1-2 . TRBV4-2 TGTGCCAGCAGCCAAGGGAGGGAAGATGGCTACACCTTC CASSQGREDGYTF
. TRBJ1-1 few TRBV6-1 TGTGCCAGCAGAGAAGGTCAGGTCACTGAAGCTTTCTTT CASREGQVTEAFF
TRBD1 TRBJ1-2 . TRBV28 TGTGCCAGCAGTTTAGAGCCCGGGACAGGAGCTAACTATGGCTACACCTTC CASSLEPGTGANYGYTF
. TRBJ1-3 . TRBV3-1/TRBV3-2 TGTGCCAGCAGCCAAGCTCTGGGAAACACCATATATTTT CASSQALGNTIYF
. TRBJ1-3 . TRBV4-1 TGCGCCAGCAGCCAAGACCCCGTCTTCTCTGGAAACACCATATATTTT CASSQDPVFSGNTIYF
TRBD1 TRBJ1-4 . TRBV18 TGTGCCAGCTCACCACCGACGGGACAGGGAGAAGTAAAACTGTTTTTT CASSPPTGQGEVKLFF
. TRBJ2-6 . TRBV6-2/TRBV6-3 TGTGCCAGCAGTTACGGGCAGGAGGGTTCTGGGGCCAACGTCCTGACTTTC CASSYGQEGSGANVLTF
TRBD1 TRBJ1-4 . TRBV2 TGTGCCAGCAGGATGACAGGGCTCGGGGAAAAACTGTTTTTT CASRMTGLGEKLFF
. TRBJ1-3 . TRBV18 TGTGCCAGCTCACCAACGGAAGGCCCGGGTGGAAACACCATATATTTT CASSPTEGPGGNTIYF
TRBD2 TRBJ2-3 . TRBV7-8 TGTGCCAGCAGCTTATTAGGGAGGGGAGCAGATACGCAGTATTTT CASSLLGRGADTQYF
. TRBJ2-7 . TRBV6-1 TGTGCCAGCAGTGAAATGGGTCCTGGGGCCAGCCCCTACGAGCAGTACTTC CASSEMGPGASPYEQYF
. TRBJ1-5 . TRBV20-1 TGCAGTGCAGGGGACTATCAGCCCCAGCATTTT CSAGDYQPQHF
TRBD2 TRBJ2-1 . TRBV11-2 TGTGCCAGCAGCTTAGGAACTAGCGGGGGTTTCCATGAGCAGTTCTTC CASSLGTSGGFHEQFF
. TRBJ2-2 . TRBV10-3 TGTGCCATCAGAGGACTTTGGGAGGGGGAGCTGTTTTTT CAIRGLWEGELFF
TRBD2 TRBJ2-3 . TRBV5-4 TGTGCCAGCAGCTTGGGCGGTCCCCACGGGAGGACAGATACGCAGTATTTT CASSLGGPHGRTDTQYF
. TRBJ1-5 . TRBV16 TGTGCCAGCAGCCAGGGGGCCAATCAGCCCCAGCATTTT CASSQGANQPQHF
. TRBJ1-2 . TRBV5-4 TGTGCCAGCAGCCCCGGGACTGAGTATGGCTACACCTTC CASSPGTEYGYTF
. TRBJ1-1 . TRBV11-2 TGTGCCAGCAGCTTGGGGCGGAACACTGAAGCTTTCTTT CASSLGRNTEAFF
TRBD1 TRBJ2-7 . TRBV28 TGTGCCAGCAAAACAGGGGAAGTCATCTACGAGCAGTACTTC CASKTGEVIYEQYF
TRBD2 TRBJ2-3 once TRBV27 TGTGCCAGCAGTTCGCCTAGCGGGCTAGGGGATACGCAGTATTTT CASSSPSGLGDTQYF
. TRBJ2-7 . TRBV5-6 TGTGCCAGCAGCTTTCCAGCCTACGAGCAGTACTTC CASSFPAYEQYF
TRBD1 TRBJ2-7 . TRBV18 TGTGCCAGCTCACTCGGGACAGCCTACGAGCAGTACTTC CASSLGTAYEQYF
TRBD1 TRBJ1-2 . TRBV5-1 TGCGCCAGCAGCTTCCAACAGGGGGAGGGTGGCTACACCTTC CASSFQQGEGGYTF
TRBD1 TRBJ1-4 . TRBV28 TGTGCCAGCAGTTTAACAGGGGGTGGTAATGAAAAACTGTTTTTT CASSLTGGGNEKLFF
. TRBJ1-1 . TRBV4-1 TGCGCCAGCAGCCATCAAACAGAGAGAGTGAACACTGAAGCTTTCTTT CASSHQTERVNTEAFF